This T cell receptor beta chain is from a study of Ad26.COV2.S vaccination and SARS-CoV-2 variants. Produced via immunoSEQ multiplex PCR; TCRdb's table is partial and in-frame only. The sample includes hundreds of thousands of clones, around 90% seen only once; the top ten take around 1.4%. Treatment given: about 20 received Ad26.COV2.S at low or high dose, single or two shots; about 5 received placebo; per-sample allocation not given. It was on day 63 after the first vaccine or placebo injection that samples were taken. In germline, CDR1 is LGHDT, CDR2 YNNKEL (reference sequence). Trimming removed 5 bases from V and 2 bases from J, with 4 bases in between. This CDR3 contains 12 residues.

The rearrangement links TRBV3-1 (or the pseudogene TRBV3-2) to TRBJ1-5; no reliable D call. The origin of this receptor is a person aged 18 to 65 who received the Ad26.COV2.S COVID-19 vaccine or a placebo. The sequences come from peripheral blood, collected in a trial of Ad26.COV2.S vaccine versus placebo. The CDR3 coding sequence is TGTGCCAGCAGCTCTGGCAATCAGCCCCAGCATTTT. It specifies CASSSGNQPQHF.